This T cell receptor (beta chain) was sequenced in a study of cytomegalovirus exposure and HLA in healthy donors. PCR employed 60 Vbeta and 13 Jbeta primers. Assay: immunoSEQ multiplex PCR; the TCRdb copy retains only in-frame clones and omits some. This listing includes approximately 110,000 clones. Study-wide results and caveats: Analysis was carried out at a later point, and it linked a missense DCLRE1C variant to TCR beta V- and J-gene trimming. TCR beta sequences numbering 15,000 to 20,000 were associated with HLA alleles at 0.05 false discovery rate in a later analysis.

On this clone itself: As yet, its antigen is unknown.

The TCR was taken from a young man in good health and CMV-seronegative. The sample was PBMCs.

The CDR3 sequence: CASSGSLLAALRNEQFF. In nucleotides, the CDR3 is TGTGCCAGCAGTGGCTCTTTACTAGCGGCCCTTCGAAATGAGCAGTTCTTC. This sequence joins TRBV25-1 and TRBJ2-1, with 8 bases lining up with TRBD2. Germline V gene data show CDR1 as MGHDK and CDR2 as SYGVNS. This CDR3 has 17 residues. V lost 4 bases to trimming and J lost 7 bases; unmatched junction nucleotides: 15.